The 32 T cell receptor beta chains below come from one sample, sequenced in a study of blood T cell repertoires in COVID-19. This table comes from immunoSEQ multiplex PCR, and its TCRdb copy is limited to in-frame clones, with some not included. This sample has 150,000 to 250,000 clones, with around 87% found just once. Material for sequencing was PBMCs or T cells enriched from blood (not recorded which). The receptors come from a woman aged 30 to 39 who had recovered from COVID-19.

The rearrangement uses TRBV24-1 and TRBJ2-1, with D maybe TRBD1 (5 bases). The length of the CDR3 is 16 residues. Trimming removed 4 bases from V and 2 bases from J, with 14 bases in between. The germline V gene encodes CDR1 KGHDR and CDR2 SFDVKD. The CDR3 DNA is TGTGCCACCAGTGAGGACAACGGTCGTACCTACAATGAGCAGTTCTTC. This sequence encodes CATSEDNGRTYNEQFF.

This clone was recorded a few times. The CDR3, as DNA: TGTGCCACCAGCAGGGACAGGGCCAGCACAGATACGCAGTATTTT. Translating gives CATSRDRASTDTQYF. V and J are TRBV15 and TRBJ2-3; 8 positions match TRBD1. This CDR3 region has 15 residues. J lost 0 bases, V lost 3 bases, and 2 bases had no gene match. The germline CDR1 and CDR2 sequences are LNHNV and YYDKDF (reference sequence). Filled out from reference TRBV15 and TRBJ2-3, the complete variable domain reads DAMVIQNPRYQVTQFGKPVTLSCSQTLNHNVMYWYQQKSSQAPKLLFHYYDKDFNNEADTPDNFQSRRPNTSFCFLDIRSPGLGDTAMYLCATSRDRASTDTQYFGPGTRLTVL.

The rearrangement uses TRBV27 and TRBJ2-3; 14 nucleotides agree with TRBD2. Germline V lookup: CDR1 MNHEY, CDR2 SMNVEV (reference sequence). Trimming at V came to 8 bases and at J to 7 bases, leaving 11 bases not matched to a gene. The CDR3 sequence is 16 residues long. CDR3 in DNA: TGTGCCAGCCAAGGACTAGCGGGGGGCCCCCGCCATACGCAGTATTTT. Its translation is CASQGLAGGPRHTQYF.

This chain links TRBV4-2 with TRBJ2-1; D may be TRBD2 (5 bases). V shed 2 bases and J shed 0 bases, with 11 bases lying between them. The CDR3 extends over 16 amino acids. Germline CDR1 and CDR2: LGHNA and YNFKEQ. This CDR3 reads CASSQLGGVSYNEQFF. CDR3 sequence (DNA): TGTGCCAGCAGCCAACTAGGAGGAGTCTCCTACAATGAGCAGTTCTTC.

This chain links TRBV6-5 with TRBJ2-7; TRBD2 agrees at 8 bases. V was pared by 10 bases and J by 2 bases, with 10 bases of the junction left unmatched. Looked up from germline, CDR1 is MNHEY and CDR2 is SVGAGI. CDR3 size: 14 residues. The CDR3 sequence is CATAPGGVPYEQYF. For the CDR3, the DNA is TGTGCCACCGCCCCGGGGGGGGTACCCTACGAGCAGTACTTC.

The chain recombines TRBV9 with TRBJ2-2, with D perhaps TRBD2 (5 bases). Germline CDR1 reads SGDLS; CDR2 reads YYNGEE. V lost 0 bases, J lost 4 bases, and 10 bases lay in between. The CDR3 sequence is 15 residues long. CDR3 region: CASSVVGEGTGELFF. Here the CDR3 DNA reads TGTGCCAGCAGCGTAGTGGGAGAGGGCACCGGGGAGCTGTTTTTT. Full variable domain (missing parts from reference TRBV9 and TRBJ2-2): DSGVTQTPKHLITATGQRVTLRCSPRSGDLSVYWYQQSLDQGLQFLIQYYNGEERAKGNILERFSAQQFPDLHSELNLSSLELGDSALYFCASSVVGEGTGELFFGEGSRLTVL.

The V call is TRBV20-1, the J call TRBJ2-5; 9 bases agree with TRBD1. Per germline, CDR1 DFQATT and CDR2 SNEGSKA (reference sequence). Trimming removed 3 bases from V and 4 bases from J; junction bases left unmatched: 12. The CDR3 contains 16 residues. The CDR3 loop reads CSASLFGTGRGETQYF. The CDR3 DNA reads as TGCAGTGCTAGTTTGTTCGGGACAGGGCGCGGAGAGACCCAGTACTTC.

The chain is built from TRBV5-1 and TRBJ2-7; 7 bases line up with TRBD2. The J segment lost 5 bases and the V segment lost 0 bases, leaving 17 bases of the junction unmatched. The CDR3 length is 18 residues. Germline V CDR1 and CDR2: SGHRS, YFSETQ. CDR3 DNA sequence: TGCGCCAGCAGCTTGGGGTTTGCGGGAGCCCCCGGACGAAACGAGCAGTACTTC. Amino acids: CASSLGFAGAPGRNEQYF.

The genes are TRBV2 and TRBJ2-3; 10 bases agree with TRBD2. Germline trimming cut 6 bases from V and 0 bases from J; bases unmatched to any gene: 15. CDR1 and CDR2 (germline): SNHLY, FYNNEI. The CDR3 has 19 residues. The CDR3 sequence is CASSAPNSGRPSSTDTQYF. The CDR3 region has the DNA TGTGCCAGCAGCGCCCCGAATAGCGGGAGGCCCTCTAGCACAGATACGCAGTATTTT.

This chain joins TRBV29-1 and TRBJ2-7; tentative D call: TRBD2 (6 bases). With 3 bases removed from V and 6 bases from J, the gap between germline ends came to 18 bases. Germline lookup yields CDR1 SQVTM and CDR2 ANQGSEA. This CDR3 has 14 residues. CDR3 loop: CSVEFIGGAREQYF. The DNA for the CDR3 is TGCAGCGTTGAGTTTATCGGCGGGGCCCGCGAGCAGTACTTC.

This chain uses TRBV4-3 with TRBJ1-6; D might be TRBD1 (5 bases). The CDR3 spans 16 residues. Per the germline V gene, CDR1 is LGHNA and CDR2 is YSLEER. Trimming stripped 0 bases from V and 8 bases from J, with 14 bases between. CDR3 coding DNA: TGCGCCAGCAGCCAAGATGTTGGTGACAGCTATTCACCCCTCCACTTT. It codes for CASSQDVGDSYSPLHF.

This sequence joins TRBV30 and TRBJ1-1; D possibly corresponds to TRBD1 (5 bases). This CDR3 is 14 amino acids long. Trimming took off 0 bases at V and 4 bases at J, with 12 bases between the two ends. Germline-derived CDR1 and CDR2 are GTSNPN and SVGIG (reference sequence). The CDR3 loop is CAWSVLGGSTEAFF. In DNA form, the CDR3 reads TGTGCCTGGAGTGTCTTGGGGGGGAGCACTGAAGCTTTCTTT.

The chain combines TRBV7-3 with TRBJ2-3; 10 positions match TRBD2. Germline-derived CDR1 and CDR2 are SGHTA and FQGTGA. This CDR3 comprises 15 residues. V lost 5 bases, J lost 3 bases, and 5 bases stayed unmatched. CDR3 sequence reads: CASSPAGGRTDTQYF. The CDR3 region has the DNA TGTGCCAGCAGCCCAGCGGGGGGGCGGACAGATACGCAGTATTTT.

V and J are TRBV6-2 or TRBV6-3 and TRBJ1-2; possibly TRBD1 for D (5 bases). Germline V gene sequence: CDR1 MNHEY, CDR2 SVGEGT. The length of the CDR3 is 14 residues. The V end lost 4 bases, the J end lost 3 bases, and 12 bases lay between the germline ends. This chain's CDR3 is CASSSSGPYYGYTF. The CDR3 DNA reads TGTGCCAGCAGTTCGTCAGGGCCCTACTATGGCTACACCTTC.

CDR3 coding DNA: TGTGCCAGCAGCGGACAGGGTGGGAACACTGAAGCTTTCTTT. Translating gives CASSGQGGNTEAFF. V gene TRBV6-2 or TRBV6-3 combines with J gene TRBJ1-1, with 8 nucleotides matching TRBD1. CDR3 length: 14 amino acids. After removal of 6 bases from V and 1 base from J, the junction contained 4 bases not matched to a gene. Per germline, CDR1 MNHEY and CDR2 SVGEGT.

The V call is TRBV4-2, the J call TRBJ1-5, with D unclear. The V end lost 1 base, the J end lost 4 bases, and 8 bases lay between the germline ends. Per germline, CDR1 LGHNA and CDR2 YNFKEQ. CDR3 length: 14 residues. The CDR3 DNA reads TGTGCCAGCAGCCAAGGCAGAACAAATCAGCCCCAGCATTTT. The encoded protein is CASSQGRTNQPQHF.

The chain is built from TRBV3-1 (or the pseudogene TRBV3-2) and TRBJ1-2, with a weak D call TRBD1 (6 bases). V was clipped by 2 bases and J by 8 bases, with 12 bases between them. There are 13 residues in the CDR3. CDR1 is LGHDT, CDR2 YNNKEL, per germline (reference sequence). The CDR3 DNA sequence: TGTGCCAGCAGCCAAAACAGGGAGGGAGGCTACACCTTC. Translating gives CASSQNREGGYTF.

J is TRBJ1-1 and V is TRBV28; D gene uncertain. Trimming took off 2 bases at V and 5 bases at J, with 12 bases between the two ends. In germline, CDR1 is MDHEN, CDR2 SYDVKM. This CDR3 has 14 residues. CDR3 residues: CASSLIGRRTEAFF. CDR3 nucleotides: TGTGCCAGCAGTTTAATTGGGCGTAGGACTGAAGCTTTCTTT.

The chain links TRBV28 to TRBJ1-1; D is undetermined. V was clipped by 8 bases and J by 2 bases, with 12 bases between them. CDR1 and CDR2 (germline): MDHEN, SYDVKM. The length of the CDR3 is 13 residues. DNA of the CDR3: TGTGCCAGCTGCCGGGTCCGAAACACTGAAGCTTTCTTT. Its protein product is CASCRVRNTEAFF. The variable domain in full, completed from reference TRBV28 and TRBJ1-1, reads DVKVTQSSRYLVKRTGEKVFLECVQDMDHENMFWYRQDPGLGLRLIYFSYDVKMKEKGDIPEGYSVSREKKERFSLILESASTNQTSMYLCASCRVRNTEAFFGQGTRLTVV.

CDR3 amino acids: CASSFRQSLNTEAFF. The CDR3 DNA is TGTGCCAGCAGCTTCCGACAATCGCTCAACACTGAAGCTTTCTTT. The chain recombines TRBV7-2 with TRBJ1-1; D gene unclear. In germline, CDR1 is SGHTA, CDR2 FQGNSA. Trimming pared 3 bases from V and 2 bases from J, leaving 13 bases between. This CDR3 spans 15 amino acids.

The J gene is TRBJ1-5, the V gene TRBV15; D is uncertain. With 1 base removed from V and 5 bases from J, the gap between germline ends came to 9 bases. The germline gives CDR1 LNHNV, CDR2 YYDKDF (reference sequence). This CDR3 comprises 14 residues. CDR3 region: CATSRATSHQPQHF. CDR3 DNA: TGTGCCACCAGCAGAGCTACTTCTCATCAGCCCCAGCATTTT.

V usage is TRBV10-3 and J usage is TRBJ2-2, with 9 bases that match TRBD1. Per the germline V gene, CDR1 is ENHRY and CDR2 is SYGVKD. Trimming took 7 bases from V and 7 from J; bases not matched to a gene: 4. The length of the CDR3 is 13 residues. This CDR3 reads CAINGQGNGELFF. As DNA, the CDR3 is TGTGCCATCAACGGACAGGGGAACGGGGAGCTGTTTTTT.

The chain joins TRBV6-5 to TRBJ1-6; D ambiguous. Germline assignment: CDR1 MNHEY and CDR2 SVGAGI. With 8 bases removed from V and 8 bases from J, the gap between germline ends came to 19 bases. The CDR3 loop spans 15 amino acids. The CDR3 DNA reads TGTGCCAGCGGTTTAATTCGGGATTTGGATTCACCCCTCCACTTT. It yields the protein CASGLIRDLDSPLHF.

The chain is built from TRBV19 and TRBJ1-1; D perhaps matches TRBD1 (5 bases). The CDR3 extends over 13 amino acids. The V gene's germline CDR1 is LNHDA and CDR2 SQIVND (reference sequence). V gave up 5 bases and J gave up 3 bases, with 10 bases separating them. The CDR3 DNA is TGTGCCAGTAGTCCAGGGTTGCACACTGAAGCTTTCTTT. It is translated as CASSPGLHTEAFF. Supplemented by reference TRBV19 and TRBJ1-1, the full variable domain reads DGGITQSPKYLFRKEGQNVTLSCEQNLNHDAMYWYRQDPGQGLRLIYYSQIVNDFQKGDIAEGYSVSREKKESFPLTVTSAQKNPTAFYLCASSPGLHTEAFFGQGTRLTVV.

The chain links TRBV21-1 to TRBJ2-6; the table's TRBD1 call for D was not verified on the DNA. TRBV21-1 is listed as a pseudogene. There are 16 residues in the CDR3. The CDR3 reads CASSHPMGLGANVLTF. CDR3 DNA: TGTGCCAGCAGCCATCCTATGGGCCTTGGGGCCAACGTCCTGACTTTC.

This clone was observed once. One junction end does not reproduce the germline sequence, and a read error may be involved. The chain recombines TRBV7-7 with TRBJ2-1, with D perhaps matching TRBD2 (6 bases). CDR1 is SSHAT, CDR2 FNYEAQ, per germline (reference sequence). CDR3 length equals 13 residues. The DNA of the CDR3 is TGTGCTAGCAGCGTACGACCGGGAGTTGAGCAGTTCTTC. This codes for CASSVRPGVEQFF.

The V and J genes are TRBV19 and TRBJ1-6, with 7 nucleotides matching TRBD1. Losses at the gene ends were 10 bases for V and 5 bases for J; bases not matched to a gene: 5. CDR1 is LNHDA and CDR2 is SQIVND in the germline V gene (reference sequence). The CDR3 consists of 13 residues. The chain's CDR3 is CATRDSHNSPLHF. The CDR3 nucleotides are TGTGCCACTAGGGACAGCCATAATTCACCCCTCCACTTT.

This rearrangement joins TRBV2 to TRBJ1-4; D is unclear. V was shortened by 4 bases and J by 0 bases, with 12 bases between the two germline ends. The CDR3 runs 16 residues. Germline values: CDR1 SNHLY, CDR2 FYNNEI. The CDR3 DNA follows: TGTGCCAGCAGTGTCGCCCCGAGGGCAACTAATGAAAAACTGTTTTTT. It yields the protein CASSVAPRATNEKLFF.

Only a few counts were recorded for this clone. The chain has TRBV13 and TRBJ1-3, with D perhaps TRBD1 (5 bases). Per germline, CDR1 PRHDT and CDR2 FYEKMQ (reference sequence). Trimming left V 1 base short and J 4 bases short, with 8 bases between. The CDR3 sequence is 14 residues long. CDR3: CASSLVAGGNTIYF. The CDR3 DNA reads as TGTGCCAGCAGCTTAGTAGCAGGGGGAAACACCATATATTTT.

CDR3 loop: CASSHGFSGELFF. The CDR3 coding sequence is TGTGCCAGCAGCCACGGGTTTAGCGGGGAGCTGTTTTTT. The V and J genes are TRBV3-1 (or the pseudogene TRBV3-2) and TRBJ2-2; no clear D. The germline V gene encodes CDR1 LGHDT and CDR2 YNNKEL (reference sequence). The CDR3 covers 13 residues. V lost 3 bases to trimming and J lost 7 bases, with 9 bases between them.

This chain connects TRBV9 to TRBJ1-1; 7 nucleotides agree with TRBD1. Germline V CDR1 and CDR2: SGDLS, YYNGEE. V was clipped by 4 bases and J by 0 bases; unmatched bases: 6. The CDR3 runs 15 residues. The DNA of the CDR3 is TGTGCCAGCAGCCAATGGGACAGACTGAACACTGAAGCTTTCTTT. Protein: CASSQWDRLNTEAFF.

In its sample, this clone was seen once. The chain links TRBV19 to TRBJ1-2; TRBD1 aligns across 10 bases. Trimming at V came to 8 bases and at J to 6 bases, leaving 9 bases not matched to a gene. This CDR3 comprises 14 residues. CDR1 is LNHDA, CDR2 SQIVND, per germline (reference sequence). Here the CDR3 reads CASYSGTGAHGYTF. The CDR3 DNA is TGTGCCAGTTACTCCGGGACAGGGGCCCATGGCTACACCTTC.